The 3 T cell receptor beta chains below all came from one sample that was sequenced in a study of cytomegalovirus exposure and HLA in healthy donors. A multiplex PCR was run with 60 Vbeta primers and 13 Jbeta primers. Only in-frame clones appear in the TCRdb table, and some are missing; sequencing was by immunoSEQ multiplex PCR. The table includes under 250,000 clones, 78% detected once. Sequenced sample: PBMCs. These receptors all come from a male donor in good health and CMV-seronegative.

The DNA for the CDR3 is TGTGCCAGCAGCCAAGATAGACAGAGTTACTATGGCTACACCTTC. This gives the protein CASSQDRQSYYGYTF. This chain links TRBV4-2 with TRBJ1-2; TRBD1 might be the D (5 bases). Germline V gives CDR1 LGHNA, CDR2 YNFKEQ. This CDR3 is 15 amino acids long. V dropped 0 bases and J dropped 3 bases, with 11 bases sitting between them.

This clone has more than one count but fewer than ten. The chain has TRBV5-6 and TRBJ1-2; D is unresolved. Germline CDR1 reads SGHDT; CDR2 reads YYEEEE. Trimming cost V 0 bases and J 8 bases, with 14 bases left between them. This CDR3 spans 14 amino acids. This CDR3 reads CASSLVLGVYGYTF. In nucleotides, the CDR3 is TGTGCCAGCAGCTTGGTCCTTGGAGTTTACGGCTACACCTTC.

The genes are TRBV4-1 and TRBJ1-1; D gene ambiguous. The CDR3 has 13 residues. From germline, CDR1 is MGHRA and CDR2 YSYEKL. V was pared by 2 bases and J by 2 bases, with 6 bases between. DNA of the CDR3: TGCGCCAGCAGCCAACTAATCAACACTGAAGCTTTCTTT. As protein: CASSQLINTEAFF.